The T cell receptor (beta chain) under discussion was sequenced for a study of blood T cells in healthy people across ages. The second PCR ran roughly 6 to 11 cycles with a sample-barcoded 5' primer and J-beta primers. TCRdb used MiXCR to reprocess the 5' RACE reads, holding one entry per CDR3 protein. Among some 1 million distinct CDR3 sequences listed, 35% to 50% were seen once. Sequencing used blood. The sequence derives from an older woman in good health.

CDR3: CASSLDLAPGASEQYF. CDR3 DNA sequence: TGTGCCAGCAGCTTAGACCTAGCTCCGGGAGCCAGCGAGCAGTACTTC. This chain uses TRBV7-9 with TRBJ2-7, with a possible D match to TRBD2 (6 bases). This CDR3 is 16 amino acids long. Germline V gene lookup returns CDR1 SEHNR and CDR2 FQNEAQ (reference sequence). The ends were cut back, 1 base at V and 6 bases at J, with 19 bases in the middle. The entire variable domain, with the rest obtained from reference TRBV7-9 and TRBJ2-7, is as follows: DTGVSQNPRHKITKRGQNVTFRCDPISEHNRLYWYRQTLGQGPEFLTYFQNEAQLEKSRLLSDRFSAERPKGSFSTLEIQRTEQGDSAMYLCASSLDLAPGASEQYFGPGTRLTVT.